Described below is a single TCR beta chain sequence and its context. Its target is not known. This sample was taken from a study of T cell responses to AZD1222 COVID-19 vaccine. Clones were read by immunoSEQ multiplex PCR, and TCRdb kept only the in-frame ones, dropping some. The sample has about 150,000 clones, around 90% seen once. The study's findings and limits: Baseline seropositivity characterized only a handful of AZD1222 recipients. At 160-218 and 743-854, vaccine-associated CD4 TCRs were dominant, and they spanned spike.

The CDR3 extends over 17 amino acids. V lost 3 bases and J lost 11; bases outside the gene matches: 19. The germline CDR1 and CDR2 sequences are ENHRY and SYGVKD. The chain has TRBV10-3 and TRBJ1-1, with 9 bases identical to TRBD1. Sequenced here: peripheral blood, sampled 28 days after the second dose of the MenACWY control vaccine. The TCR sequence derives from an adult who received the MenACWY meningococcal vaccine as a control. CDR3 loop: CAISEPGQGWNVEWAFF. The DNA for the CDR3 is TGTGCCATCAGTGAACCGGGACAGGGCTGGAACGTCGAATGGGCTTTCTTT.